This T cell receptor beta chain was sequenced in a study of identical twins. Turning to this clonotype: Its target is unknown.

The CDR3 spans 14 residues. From germline, CDR1 is MNHNS and CDR2 SASEGT. V lost 2 bases and J 2 bases, leaving 10 bases between the germline ends. Among all donors, each was a healthy Caucasian. Template switching, a step in the protocol, added a universal primer site, and cDNA carried unique molecular identifiers. Using its own MiXCR run on the 5' RACE reads, TCRdb lists one record per CDR3 protein. The sample contains roughly 250,000 distinct CDR3 sequences, around 15% of which appear only once. Findings and limits, study-wide: Twin sharing of out-of-frame TCR alpha was underestimated by models in monozygotic pairs. Carriage of fewer insertions was seen in abundant cord blood beta clonotypes, whereas memory repertoires showed none.

The receptor was isolated from a woman in her late teens or twenties in good health. The material sequenced was memory (CD45RO+) T cells sorted from blood. The V gene is TRBV6-1, the J gene TRBJ2-7; D call uncertain. The CDR3 DNA is TGTGCCAGCAGTGAACCGAGGCGTCCCTACGAGCAGTACTTC. Protein sequence: CASSEPRRPYEQYF.